The 22 T cell receptor beta chains listed next were all sequenced from one sample in a study of a mutant IDH1 vaccine in newly diagnosed glioma. Produced via immunoSEQ multiplex PCR; TCRdb's table is partial and in-frame only. The table lists tens of thousands of clones, 84% of them singletons. Their recognized antigens are unknown. As to time point: week 23, last vaccination. Doses comprised 300 ug of mutant IDH1 20-mer peptide each, plus topical imiquimod. The material sequenced was PBMCs, taken from a glioma patient whose treatment included an IDH1 peptide vaccine. The receptors originated from a man between 18 and 35 years old with glioma.

The chain links TRBV29-1 to TRBJ1-1, with a weak D call TRBD1 (6 bases). Germline values: CDR1 SQVTM, CDR2 ANQGSEA. The CDR3 has 15 amino acids. V shed 1 base and J shed 4 bases, with 16 bases lying between them. CDR3 DNA sequence: TGCAGCGTTGAAGGTATCGGGGACACAACCACTGAAGCTTTCTTT. Translating it yields CSVEGIGDTTTEAFF.

The rearrangement links TRBV12-5 to TRBJ1-2, with 8 bases identical to TRBD1. Losses at the gene ends were 3 bases for V and 2 bases for J; bases not matched to a gene: 8. The CDR3 extends over 16 amino acids. Germline values: CDR1 LGHNT, CDR2 FRNRAP. CDR3 nucleotide sequence: TGTGCTAGTGGTTTCGACTTGGGACAGGAGAACTATGGCTACACCTTC. Translating gives CASGFDLGQENYGYTF.

The chain carries TRBV27 and TRBJ2-4; 7 nucleotides match TRBD2. The junction had 8 bases not matched to a gene; V was cut back by 2 bases and J by 1 base. CDR1 is MNHEY, CDR2 SMNVEV, per germline (reference sequence). This CDR3 comprises 17 residues. CDR3 amino acids: CASSLGEGWAAKNIQYF. Here the CDR3 DNA reads TGTGCCAGCAGTTTAGGGGAGGGCTGGGCGGCCAAAAACATTCAGTACTTC.

This clone was seen more than once but under ten times. J is TRBJ1-5 and V is TRBV7-9; D gene ambiguous. Trimming removed 1 base at V and 5 bases at J, with 9 bases between. CDR1 SEHNR and CDR2 FQNEAQ come from the germline V gene (reference sequence). CDR3 length: 14 residues. The CDR3: CASSLGGTHQPQHF. CDR3 in DNA: TGTGCCAGCAGCTTAGGAGGCACGCATCAGCCCCAGCATTTT.

This chain connects TRBV6-4 to TRBJ2-2, with 8 bases lining up with TRBD1. Germline V gene data show CDR1 as MRHNA and CDR2 as SNTAGT. The CDR3 runs to 16 residues. The V gene end was trimmed by 0 bases and the J gene end by 5 bases; junction bases not matched to a gene: 5. CDR3 in DNA: TGTGCCAGCAGTGACTCGAAGCAGGGGGCAACCGGGGAGCTGTTTTTT. Its translation: CASSDSKQGATGELFF.

The rearrangement joins TRBV29-1 to TRBJ2-7; TRBD1 matches at 7 bases. V lost 5 bases to trimming and J lost 0 bases; unmatched junction nucleotides: 7. CDR3 length: 14 residues. Germline assignment: CDR1 SQVTM and CDR2 ANQGSEA. This CDR3 reads CSVTGQASSYEQYF. The CDR3 DNA reads TGCAGCGTTACCGGACAGGCGAGCTCCTACGAGCAGTACTTC.

A note on this clone: The germline gene is not matched at one end of the junction; a read error may be the cause. The V call is TRBV7-9, the J call TRBJ1-2; TRBD1 is a possible D gene (5 bases). Germline values: CDR1 SEHNR, CDR2 FQNEAQ (reference sequence). This CDR3 has 10 residues. The CDR3 loop reads CASSPHEGAF. The CDR3 DNA follows: TGTGCCAGCAGCCCCCATGAAGGGGCCTTC. The full variable domain, completed using reference TRBV7-9 and TRBJ1-2, is DTGVSQNPRHKITKRGQNVTFRCDPISEHNRLYWYRQTLGQGPEFLTYFQNEAQLEKSRLLSDRFSAERPKGSFSTLEIQRTEQGDSAMYLCASSPHEGAFGSGTRLTVV.

The rearrangement uses TRBV15 and TRBJ1-4; 8 nucleotides match TRBD1. CDR1 is LNHNV, CDR2 YYDKDF, per germline (reference sequence). Losses at the gene ends were 10 bases for V and 7 bases for J; bases not matched to a gene: 8. This CDR3 contains 13 residues. CDR3 bases: TGTGCCAGTAGCAGGGGGCACGGTGAAAAACTGTTTTTT. Its protein is CASSRGHGEKLFF.

The chain has TRBV5-4 and TRBJ2-3, with 8 bases fitting TRBD1. The CDR3 spans 17 residues. Germline values: CDR1 SGHNT, CDR2 YYREEE (reference sequence). V trimming: 5 bases; J trimming: 0 bases; junction bases outside the gene matches: 11. The CDR3 DNA sequence: TGTGCCAGCAGTTTAACAGGGGGGACTGTGAGCACAGATACGCAGTATTTT. This gives the protein CASSLTGGTVSTDTQYF.

V and J are TRBV4-3 and TRBJ1-4; the D gene is possibly TRBD1 (6 bases). The V gene's germline CDR1 is LGHNA and CDR2 YSLEER. Trimming removed 3 bases from V and 2 bases from J, with 13 bases in between. The CDR3 totals 16 residues. The CDR3 protein is CASSQGTGSTNEKLFF. DNA of the CDR3: TGCGCCAGCAGCCAGGGAACAGGGTCCACTAATGAAAAACTGTTTTTT.

This clone was seen only a few times. The chain couples TRBV7-9 to TRBJ1-2, with D possibly matching TRBD1 (5 bases). The length of the CDR3 is 19 residues. Per the germline V gene, CDR1 is SEHNR and CDR2 is FQNEAQ (reference sequence). V lost 5 bases, J lost 1 base, and 26 bases lay in between. The CDR3 DNA sequence: TGTGCCAGCAGCCCAATCGCCTCAGGGAGCCTTACTTATAACTATGGCTACACCTTC. Protein product: CASSPIASGSLTYNYGYTF.

This chain joins TRBV5-1 and TRBJ1-1; 7 bases are shared with TRBD1. The CDR3 is made up of 17 amino acids. V gave up 4 bases and J gave up 0 bases; unmatched junction bases: 12. The germline gives CDR1 SGHRS, CDR2 YFSETQ. CDR3 sequence: CASSRTGTGSMNTEAFF. The CDR3 DNA follows: TGCGCCAGCAGCCGGACAGGAACGGGGTCAATGAACACTGAAGCTTTCTTT.

The chain couples TRBV7-3 to TRBJ2-3; 7 bases line up with TRBD2. The V gene end was trimmed by 1 base and the J gene end by 6 bases; junction bases not matched to a gene: 4. This CDR3 region has 14 residues. The germline V gene encodes CDR1 SGHTA and CDR2 FQGTGA. DNA for the CDR3: TGTGCCAGCAGCTTAAGCGGGAGTAAGGATACGCAGTATTTT. This sequence encodes CASSLSGSKDTQYF.

The V and J genes are TRBV4-3 and TRBJ1-5; 8 nucleotides line up with TRBD1. Germline values: CDR1 LGHNA, CDR2 YSLEER. With 0 bases clipped from V and 7 bases from J, the junction kept 8 bases outside the gene matches. The CDR3 loop spans 16 amino acids. The DNA for the CDR3 is TGCGCCAGCAGCCAAGAAGTGCAGGGGGCAGGGCAGCCCCAGCATTTT. Its translation is CASSQEVQGAGQPQHF.

CDR3 bases: TGTGCCAGCAGCCGGTTGGGGGAGCTGTTTTTT. Its translation: CASSRLGELFF. The chain is built from TRBV9 and TRBJ2-2; no clear D gene. The V gene's germline CDR1 is SGDLS and CDR2 YYNGEE. The CDR3 runs 11 residues. Trimming removed 4 bases from V and 8 bases from J, with 6 bases in between.

The chain employs TRBV5-5 and TRBJ2-7, with D perhaps matching TRBD1 (6 bases). Looked up from germline, CDR1 is SGHKS and CDR2 is YYEKEE (reference sequence). Deletions cut 2 bases from V and 3 bases from J, with 15 bases between. CDR3 size: 15 residues. The CDR3 spells CASSFRANRDYEQYF. As DNA, the CDR3 is TGTGCCAGCAGCTTTCGGGCAAACAGGGACTACGAGCAGTACTTC.

The genes are TRBV7-2 and TRBJ2-7; maybe TRBD2 (5 bases). This CDR3 is 15 amino acids long. CDR1 is SGHTA and CDR2 is FQGNSA in the germline V gene. The V end was cut by 5 bases, the J end by 0 bases, with 14 bases between. CDR3 sequence: CASSEGYGSSYEQYF. The DNA of the CDR3 is TGTGCCAGCAGCGAAGGGTATGGGAGCTCCTACGAGCAGTACTTC.

The rearrangement joins TRBV15 to TRBJ2-2; tentative D call: TRBD2 (6 bases). There are 16 residues in the CDR3. With 1 base removed from V and 5 bases from J, the gap between germline ends came to 14 bases. CDR1 is LNHNV, CDR2 YYDKDF, per germline (reference sequence). The CDR3 coding sequence is TGTGCCACCAGCAGAGTCGGGGGATCTCGAACCGGGGAGCTGTTTTTT. Amino acid sequence: CATSRVGGSRTGELFF.

The rearrangement uses TRBV2 and TRBJ1-4; 7 nucleotides agree with TRBD1. The length of the CDR3 is 15 residues. Looked up from germline, CDR1 is SNHLY and CDR2 is FYNNEI. Trimming removed 1 base from V and 8 bases from J; junction bases left unmatched: 7. As DNA, the CDR3 is TGTGCCAGCAGTGAAGTAGGGGGCCGCAGAGAAAAACTGTTTTTT. Protein sequence: CASSEVGGRREKLFF.

This clone appeared a few times. The genes are TRBV6-6 and TRBJ2-3, with D possibly being TRBD2 (6 bases). The CDR3 consists of 15 residues. The V end was cut by 2 bases, the J end by 6 bases, with 15 bases between. CDR1 and CDR2 from the germline V gene are MNHNY and SVGAGI (reference sequence). The CDR3 DNA is TGTGCCAGCAGTTACCCAGAGCGGGCTGGGGATACGCAGTATTTT. This gives the protein CASSYPERAGDTQYF.

This clone was detected a few times. The V call is TRBV7-9, the J call TRBJ2-7, with D hard to call. Deletions cut 1 base from V and 1 base from J, with 8 bases between. The germline V gene encodes CDR1 SEHNR and CDR2 FQNEAQ (reference sequence). The CDR3 length is 14 residues. The CDR3 loop is CASSLGGASYEQYF. The CDR3 nucleotides are TGTGCCAGCAGCTTAGGAGGAGCGTCCTACGAGCAGTACTTC.

The count of this clone is one. The junction departs from the called germline gene at one end, perhaps through a read error. The rearrangement uses TRBV11-2 and TRBJ2-5, with 7 bases matching TRBD2. CDR1 and CDR2 from the germline V gene are SGHAT and FQNNGV. The CDR3 loop spans 15 amino acids. DNA for the CDR3: TGCGCCAGCAGCCAAGATCCGGGGGGACAAGAGACCCAGTACTTC. Its protein product is CASSQDPGGQETQYF. Complete variable domain (other parts from reference TRBV11-2 and TRBJ2-5): EAGVAQSPRYKIIEKRQSVAFWCNPISGHATLYWYQQILGQGPKLLIQFQNNGVVDDSQLPKDRFSAERLKGVDSTLKIQPAKLEDSAVYLCASSQDPGGQETQYFGPGTRLLVL.